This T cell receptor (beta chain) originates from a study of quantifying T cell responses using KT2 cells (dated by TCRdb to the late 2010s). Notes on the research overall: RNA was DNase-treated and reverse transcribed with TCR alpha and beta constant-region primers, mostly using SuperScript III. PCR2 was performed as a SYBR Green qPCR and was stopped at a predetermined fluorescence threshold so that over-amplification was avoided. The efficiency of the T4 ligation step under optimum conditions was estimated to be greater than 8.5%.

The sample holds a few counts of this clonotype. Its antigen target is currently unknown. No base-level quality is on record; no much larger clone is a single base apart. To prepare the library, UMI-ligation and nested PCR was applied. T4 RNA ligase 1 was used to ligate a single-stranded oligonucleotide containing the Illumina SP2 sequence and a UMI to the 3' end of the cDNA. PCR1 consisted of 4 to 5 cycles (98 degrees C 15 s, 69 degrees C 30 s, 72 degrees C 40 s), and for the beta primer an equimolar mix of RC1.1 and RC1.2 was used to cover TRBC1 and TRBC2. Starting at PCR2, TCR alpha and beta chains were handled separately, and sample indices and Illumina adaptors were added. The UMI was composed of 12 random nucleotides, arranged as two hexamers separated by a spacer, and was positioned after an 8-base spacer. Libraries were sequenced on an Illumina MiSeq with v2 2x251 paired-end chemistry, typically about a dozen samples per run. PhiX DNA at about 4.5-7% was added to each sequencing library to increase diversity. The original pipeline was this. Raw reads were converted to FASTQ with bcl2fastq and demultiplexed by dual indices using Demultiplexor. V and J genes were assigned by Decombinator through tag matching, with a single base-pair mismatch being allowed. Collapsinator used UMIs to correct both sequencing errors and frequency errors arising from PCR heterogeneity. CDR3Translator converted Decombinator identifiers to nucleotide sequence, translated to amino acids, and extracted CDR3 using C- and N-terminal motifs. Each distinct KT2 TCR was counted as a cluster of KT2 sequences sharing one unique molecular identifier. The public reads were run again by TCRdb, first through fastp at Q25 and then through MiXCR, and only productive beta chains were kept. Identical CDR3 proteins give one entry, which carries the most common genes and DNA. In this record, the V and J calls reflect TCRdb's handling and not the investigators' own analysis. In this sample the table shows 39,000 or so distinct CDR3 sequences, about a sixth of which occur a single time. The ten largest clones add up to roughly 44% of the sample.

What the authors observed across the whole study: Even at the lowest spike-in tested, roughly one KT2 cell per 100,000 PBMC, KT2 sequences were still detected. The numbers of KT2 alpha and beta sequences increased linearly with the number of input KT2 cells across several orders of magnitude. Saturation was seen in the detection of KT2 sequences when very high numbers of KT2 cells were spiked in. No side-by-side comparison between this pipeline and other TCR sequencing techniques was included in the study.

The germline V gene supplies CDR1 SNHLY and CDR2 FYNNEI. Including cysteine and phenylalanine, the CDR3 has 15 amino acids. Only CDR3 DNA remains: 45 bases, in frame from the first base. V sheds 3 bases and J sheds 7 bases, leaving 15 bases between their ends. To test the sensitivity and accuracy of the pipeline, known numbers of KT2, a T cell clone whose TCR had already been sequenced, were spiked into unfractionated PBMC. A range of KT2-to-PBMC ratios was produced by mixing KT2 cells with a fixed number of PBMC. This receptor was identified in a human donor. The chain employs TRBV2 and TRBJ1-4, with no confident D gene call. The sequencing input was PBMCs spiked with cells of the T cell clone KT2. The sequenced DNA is TGTGCCAGCAGTGATACGGGTCAAGGGTCTGAAAAACTGTTTTTT. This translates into CASSDTGQGSEKLFF.